This entry concerns a single TCR beta chain. The antigen remains undetermined. The data were obtained in a study of regulatory T cells in long-lasting Graves disease. The CDR3 covers 15 residues. V lost 6 bases and J 0 bases, leaving 14 bases between the germline ends. Germline values: CDR1 DFQATT, CDR2 SNEGSKA (reference sequence). CDR3 regions were amplified by Arm-PCR using iRepertoire HTBI primers to build TCR beta libraries. TCRdb fed the multiplex PCR reads into MiXCR, producing one record per CDR3 protein. The table shows fewer than 450,000 distinct CDR3 sequences, with about 15% occurring only once. Time point meaning: newly diagnosed GD, antithyroid drugs for less than 3 months. Following extraction of RNA from PBMCs, that RNA was used to make the TCR library. Regarding the study as a whole: Persistent disease was associated with favored TRBV28 usage and with favored use of TRBJ1-2 and TRBJ2-5.

These sequences were also reported in another study, on T cells in Graves' hyperthyroidism and ophthalmopathy.

The chain recombines TRBV20-1 with TRBJ1-4; TRBD1 is a possible D gene (6 bases). Sequencing was performed on peripheral blood mononuclear cells (PBMCs), taken at new diagnosis, from a patient treated with antithyroid drugs. This clonotype was sampled from a woman aged 40 to 49 with Graves disease. Here the CDR3 reads CSAVDRIATNEKLFF. As DNA, the CDR3 is TGCAGTGCAGTAGACAGGATTGCAACTAATGAAAAACTGTTTTTT.